This TCR beta chain was recorded in a study of blood T cell repertoires in COVID-19. Study-wide background: Acute and convalescent COVID-19 specimens originated in the United States, Italy and Spain.

A note on this clone: The identical CDR3 is also encoded by other nucleotide sequences in the sample.

Assay: immunoSEQ multiplex PCR; the TCRdb copy retains only in-frame clones and omits some. The sample consists of hundreds of thousands of clones, about 87% of them appearing once. The CDR3 covers 11 residues. V lost 6 bases to trimming and J lost 5 bases, with 7 bases between them. Sequencing was done on a sample of peripheral blood. The chain links TRBV12-3 or TRBV12-4 to TRBJ1-2; D is possibly TRBD1 (5 bases). This sequence originates from a woman aged 35 to 49 who had recovered from COVID-19. CDR3 sequence (DNA): TGTGCCAGCAGCCAGGGTTATGGCTACACCTTC. The encoded protein is CASSQGYGYTF.